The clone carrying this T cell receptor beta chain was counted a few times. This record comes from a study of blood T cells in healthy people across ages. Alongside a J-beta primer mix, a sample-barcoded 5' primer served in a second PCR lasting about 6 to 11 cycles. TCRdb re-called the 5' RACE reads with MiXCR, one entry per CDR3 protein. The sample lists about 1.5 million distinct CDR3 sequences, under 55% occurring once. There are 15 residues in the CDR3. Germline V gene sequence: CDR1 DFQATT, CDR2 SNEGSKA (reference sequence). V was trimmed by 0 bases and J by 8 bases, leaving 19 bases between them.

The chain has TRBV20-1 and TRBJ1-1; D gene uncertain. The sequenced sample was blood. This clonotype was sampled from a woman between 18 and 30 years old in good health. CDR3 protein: CSARDLGRWTPEAFF. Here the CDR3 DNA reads TGCAGTGCTAGAGATCTGGGTAGGTGGACCCCAGAAGCTTTCTTT.